One sample yielded the 28 T cell receptor beta chains listed below, sequenced in a study of cytomegalovirus exposure and HLA in healthy donors. Primers included in the PCR were 60 Vbeta and 13 Jbeta primers. Clones were sequenced by immunoSEQ multiplex PCR, and TCRdb holds only the in-frame ones, with some missing. The data show 90,000 to 95,000 clones, with roughly 73% seen just once and around 4.4% held by the top ten. Sequenced input: PBMCs. Receptors were obtained from a male donor in good health and CMV-seropositive.

The rearrangement links TRBV5-6 to TRBJ2-1, with TRBD2 identical over 7 bases. Germline V lookup: CDR1 SGHDT, CDR2 YYEEEE. J was trimmed by 6 bases and V by 0 bases; bases with no gene match: 6. This CDR3 spans 15 amino acids. The CDR3 protein is CASSLGGLAVNEQFF. DNA of the CDR3: TGTGCCAGCAGCTTGGGGGGCCTAGCGGTCAATGAGCAGTTCTTC. The full variable domain, completed using reference TRBV5-6 and TRBJ2-1, is DAGVTQSPTHLIKTRGQQVTLRCSPKSGHDTVSWYQQALGQGPQFIFQYYEEEERQRGNFPDRFSGHQFPNYSSELNVNALLLGDSALYLCASSLGGLAVNEQFFGPGTRLTVL.

V and J are TRBV7-6 and TRBJ1-4; D is ambiguous. Germline-derived CDR1 and CDR2 are SGHVS and FNYEAQ. Trimming removed 5 bases at V and 0 bases at J, with 7 bases between. This CDR3 has 14 residues. This CDR3 reads CASSPEATNEKLFF. DNA of the CDR3: TGTGCCAGCAGCCCGGAGGCAACTAATGAAAAACTGTTTTTT.

The chain links TRBV5-4 to TRBJ2-1; D remains unclear. Germline V gene lookup returns CDR1 SGHNT and CDR2 YYREEE (reference sequence). This CDR3 has 15 residues. V was trimmed by 5 bases and J by 2 bases, leaving 14 bases between them. The DNA of the CDR3 is TGTGCCAGCAGGTCGGGTTATTCGACCTACAATGAGCAGTTCTTC. Protein sequence: CASRSGYSTYNEQFF.

Here the CDR3 DNA reads TGTGCCAGCAGGGAAACGACAGGGGGCTACTACGAGCAGTACTTC. It encodes CASRETTGGYYEQYF. The chain has TRBV7-8 and TRBJ2-7, with 10 bases matching TRBD1. Unmatched junction bases numbered 8, after V lost 6 bases and J lost 3 bases. The germline V gene encodes CDR1 SGHVS and CDR2 FQNEAQ. This CDR3 spans 15 amino acids.

This clone occurred once. The chain is built from TRBV19 and TRBJ1-1; 10 nucleotides align to TRBD1. This CDR3 contains 14 residues. Germline V gene sequence: CDR1 LNHDA, CDR2 SQIVND (reference sequence). V was clipped by 7 bases and J by 8 bases; unmatched bases: 10. The CDR3 reads CASTVPGQGSEAFF. The CDR3 DNA follows: TGTGCCAGTACCGTTCCGGGACAGGGGAGCGAAGCTTTCTTT.

The chain recombines TRBV5-1 with TRBJ1-1; TRBD1 matches 9 bases. V gave up 4 bases and J gave up 2 bases; unmatched junction bases: 21. Per the germline V gene, CDR1 is SGHRS and CDR2 is YFSETQ. The CDR3 runs to 20 residues. CDR3 coding DNA: TGCGCCAGCAGCAGAATCCCCGCGGGACAGGGCGCTTCTCGTAACACTGAAGCTTTCTTT. This sequence encodes CASSRIPAGQGASRNTEAFF.

The V call is TRBV20-1, the J call TRBJ1-1; TRBD1 agrees at 8 bases. There are 11 residues in the CDR3. After removal of 1 base from V and 10 bases from J, the junction contained 2 bases not matched to a gene. Germline V lookup: CDR1 DFQATT, CDR2 SNEGSKA (reference sequence). The CDR3 coding sequence is TGCAGTGCTAGAGGGACAGGGACAGCTTTCTTT. This translates into CSARGTGTAFF.

V gene TRBV5-1 combines with J gene TRBJ1-4; D is uncertain. This CDR3 spans 15 amino acids. Germline V gives CDR1 SGHRS, CDR2 YFSETQ. Trimming left V 3 bases short and J 2 bases short, with 11 bases between. CDR3 sequence reads: CASSSNSGTNEKLFF. The DNA for the CDR3 is TGCGCCAGCAGCTCAAACAGCGGCACTAATGAAAAACTGTTTTTT.

This clone appeared once. The chain uses TRBV6-5 and TRBJ1-3; TRBD1 matches at 7 bases. Germline V lookup: CDR1 MNHEY, CDR2 SVGAGI. The ends lost 6 bases at V and 3 bases at J; junction bases unmatched: 8. This CDR3 region has 15 residues. The CDR3 reads CASRMTGSGGNTIYF. The CDR3 region has the DNA TGTGCCAGCAGAATGACAGGGTCCGGTGGAAACACCATATATTTT.

With regard to this clone: Other nucleotide sequences in the sample specify the same CDR3. The V gene is TRBV5-1, the J gene TRBJ2-3, with TRBD2 matching over 16 bases. In germline, CDR1 is SGHRS, CDR2 YFSETQ. J was trimmed by 3 bases and V by 4 bases; bases with no gene match: 2. The CDR3 has 16 residues. CDR3 sequence (DNA): TGCGCCAGCAGCCCGGGACTAGCGGGGGGGACAGATACGCAGTATTTT. It yields the protein CASSPGLAGGTDTQYF.

J is TRBJ1-1 and V is TRBV9; 8 bases align to TRBD1. Germline CDR1 and CDR2: SGDLS and YYNGEE. J gave up 2 bases and V 2 bases, and 5 bases lay outside the gene matches. The CDR3 extends over 15 amino acids. The CDR3 DNA is TGTGCCAGCAGCGTCCAGGGGGCTTTTAACACTGAAGCTTTCTTT. This sequence encodes CASSVQGAFNTEAFF.

The rearrangement joins TRBV7-9 to TRBJ1-5; TRBD1 might be the D (6 bases). V lost 3 bases, J lost 5 bases, and 14 bases lay in between. Germline V gives CDR1 SEHNR, CDR2 FQNEAQ (reference sequence). The CDR3 runs to 15 residues. The CDR3 sequence is CASSLGAGPDQPQHF. CDR3 in DNA: TGTGCCAGCAGCTTGGGGGCCGGACCCGATCAGCCCCAGCATTTT.

As for this clone: The sample carries other DNA sequences with the same CDR3. The rearrangement joins TRBV5-1 to TRBJ1-1; a weak D match, TRBD1 (6 bases). Germline CDR1 SGHRS, CDR2 YFSETQ. V was clipped by 3 bases and J by 3 bases, with 12 bases between them. This CDR3 spans 14 amino acids. For the CDR3, the DNA is TGCGCCAGCAGCTCGGCGGGGGGCTACACTGAAGCTTTCTTT. It translates to CASSSAGGYTEAFF.

This chain links TRBV19 with TRBJ2-7; TRBD1 matches at 11 bases. V was clipped by 4 bases and J by 7 bases; unmatched bases: 12. The germline gives CDR1 LNHDA, CDR2 SQIVND (reference sequence). The CDR3 sequence is 16 residues long. CDR3 residues: CASSNTWDRGGEEQYF. The CDR3 DNA reads as TGTGCCAGTAGTAACACTTGGGACAGGGGGGGCGAGGAGCAGTACTTC.

This chain joins TRBV5-6 and TRBJ1-2; D ambiguous. Germline V gives CDR1 SGHDT, CDR2 YYEEEE. This CDR3 is 15 amino acids long. Trimming stripped 1 base from V and 4 bases from J, with 14 bases between. CDR3 nucleotide sequence: TGTGCCAGCAGCTTGAATCCAGCGCTCACCTATGGCTACACCTTC. Translating gives CASSLNPALTYGYTF.

This rearrangement joins TRBV14 to TRBJ2-5, with 7 bases that match TRBD1. Losses at the gene ends were 6 bases for V and 5 bases for J; bases not matched to a gene: 6. CDR3 size: 13 residues. Per the germline V gene, CDR1 is SGHDN and CDR2 is FVKESK. The CDR3 coding sequence is TGTGCCAGCAGGAAACAGGGGATCGAGACCCAGTACTTC. It is translated as CASRKQGIETQYF.

The chain links TRBV7-6 to TRBJ1-6, with 7 bases lining up with TRBD1. The germline V gene encodes CDR1 SGHVS and CDR2 FNYEAQ. The CDR3 spans 13 residues. The J segment lost 9 bases and the V segment lost 1 base, leaving 0 bases of the junction unmatched. The CDR3 loop is CASSLDRGSPLHF. The CDR3 DNA reads TGTGCCAGCAGCTTAGACAGGGGTTCACCCCTCCACTTT. Variable domain in full (rest from reference TRBV7-6 and TRBJ1-6): GAGVSQSPRYKVTKRGQDVALRCDPISGHVSLYWYRQALGQGPEFLTYFNYEAQQDKSGLPNDRFSAERPEGSISTLTIQRTEQRDSAMYRCASSLDRGSPLHFGNGTRLTVT.

This CDR3 is CASSILWTENEQFF. The CDR3 bases are TGTGCCAGTAGTATCCTTTGGACAGAGAATGAGCAGTTCTTC. V usage is TRBV19 and J usage is TRBJ2-1; a possible D gene is TRBD1 (6 bases). The CDR3 length is 14 residues. Germline V gives CDR1 LNHDA, CDR2 SQIVND (reference sequence). Trimming removed 3 bases from V and 7 bases from J, with 13 bases in between.

The gene calls are TRBV29-1 and TRBJ1-1, with 7 nucleotides matching TRBD1. The CDR3 length is 12 residues. Germline lookup yields CDR1 SQVTM and CDR2 ANQGSEA. Trimming at V came to 0 bases and at J to 10 bases, leaving 5 bases not matched to a gene. DNA for the CDR3: TGCAGCGTTGAAGATCAGGGGGACGGAGCTTTCTTT. Its protein is CSVEDQGDGAFF.

This chain uses TRBV5-1 with TRBJ2-7; 7 nucleotides match TRBD2. The germline gives CDR1 SGHRS, CDR2 YFSETQ. CDR3 length equals 14 residues. With 1 base clipped from V and 1 base from J, the junction kept 2 bases outside the gene matches. The CDR3 DNA is TGCGCCAGCAGCTTGCTGGGGGGGTCCTACGAGCAGTACTTC. Protein: CASSLLGGSYEQYF.

As for this clone: Other DNA sequences of this sample code for an identical CDR3. The chain is built from TRBV5-1 and TRBJ2-7; D ambiguous. This CDR3 contains 15 residues. Germline CDR1 and CDR2: SGHRS and YFSETQ. The ends were cut back, 0 bases at V and 1 base at J, with 11 bases in the middle. The CDR3 nucleotides read TGCGCCAGCAGCTTGGGACTGATCCTTTCCTACGAGCAGTACTTC. Translated: CASSLGLILSYEQYF. Complete variable domain (other parts from reference TRBV5-1 and TRBJ2-7): KAGVTQTPRYLIKTRGQQVTLSCSPISGHRSVSWYQQTPGQGLQFLFEYFSETQRNKGNFPGRFSGRQFSNSRSEMNVSTLELGDSALYLCASSLGLILSYEQYFGPGTRLTVT.

The chain couples TRBV19 to TRBJ1-1; TRBD1 agrees at 12 bases. Germline trimming cut 7 bases from V and 3 bases from J; bases unmatched to any gene: 6. Germline CDR1 reads LNHDA; CDR2 reads SQIVND (reference sequence). This CDR3 contains 15 residues. The CDR3 DNA reads as TGTGCCAGTACCGGAGGGACAGGGGGCCACACTGAAGCTTTCTTT. Amino acid sequence: CASTGGTGGHTEAFF.

V is TRBV7-6 and J is TRBJ1-1; 10 nucleotides line up with TRBD1. Germline loops: CDR1 SGHVS, CDR2 FNYEAQ. This CDR3 is 13 amino acids long. Losses at the gene ends were 1 base for V and 7 bases for J; bases not matched to a gene: 0. This CDR3 is CASSLGDRGEAFF. The CDR3 DNA reads TGTGCCAGCAGCTTAGGGGACAGGGGTGAAGCTTTCTTT.

The chain carries TRBV29-1 and TRBJ1-2, with 7 bases aligning to TRBD1. V was pared by 7 bases and J by 2 bases, with 4 bases of the junction left unmatched. CDR1 is SQVTM and CDR2 is ANQGSEA in the germline V gene. CDR3 length equals 12 residues. The CDR3 spells CSGDRANYGYTF. CDR3 DNA sequence: TGCAGCGGAGACAGGGCAAACTATGGCTACACCTTC.

This chain uses TRBV7-8 with TRBJ1-1, with TRBD1 matching 9 bases. The CDR3 sequence is 15 residues long. V lost 6 bases to trimming and J lost 1 base; unmatched junction nucleotides: 6. Germline loops: CDR1 SGHVS, CDR2 FQNEAQ. CDR3 DNA sequence: TGTGCCAGCAGTTATAGACAGGGGGGGAACACTGAAGCTTTCTTT. It is translated as CASSYRQGGNTEAFF.

Only a few counts were recorded for this clone. This chain links TRBV2 with TRBJ1-5; D possibly corresponds to TRBD1 (5 bases). The germline V gene has CDR1 SNHLY and CDR2 FYNNEI. This CDR3 has 13 amino acids. V dropped 7 bases and J dropped 7 bases, with 14 bases sitting between them. The CDR3, as DNA: TGTGCCAGCATTTGGGGGGGGGAGCAGCCCCAGCATTTT. This gives the protein CASIWGGEQPQHF.

V is TRBV28 and J is TRBJ2-7, with a possible D match to TRBD2 (6 bases). V gave up 5 bases and J gave up 0 bases, with 14 bases separating them. This CDR3 is 15 amino acids long. Germline V lookup: CDR1 MDHEN, CDR2 SYDVKM. This CDR3 reads CASSPVGRGSYEQYF. DNA of the CDR3: TGTGCCAGCAGTCCCGTCGGGCGGGGCTCCTACGAGCAGTACTTC.

CDR3 loop: CASSLEVSTGELFF. Here the CDR3 DNA reads TGTGCCAGCAGTCTAGAGGTCTCCACCGGGGAGCTGTTTTTT. The rearrangement links TRBV6-5 to TRBJ2-2; D gene ambiguous. Trimming removed 5 bases at V and 4 bases at J, with 11 bases between. Germline CDR1 and CDR2: MNHEY and SVGAGI. CDR3 length: 14 amino acids.